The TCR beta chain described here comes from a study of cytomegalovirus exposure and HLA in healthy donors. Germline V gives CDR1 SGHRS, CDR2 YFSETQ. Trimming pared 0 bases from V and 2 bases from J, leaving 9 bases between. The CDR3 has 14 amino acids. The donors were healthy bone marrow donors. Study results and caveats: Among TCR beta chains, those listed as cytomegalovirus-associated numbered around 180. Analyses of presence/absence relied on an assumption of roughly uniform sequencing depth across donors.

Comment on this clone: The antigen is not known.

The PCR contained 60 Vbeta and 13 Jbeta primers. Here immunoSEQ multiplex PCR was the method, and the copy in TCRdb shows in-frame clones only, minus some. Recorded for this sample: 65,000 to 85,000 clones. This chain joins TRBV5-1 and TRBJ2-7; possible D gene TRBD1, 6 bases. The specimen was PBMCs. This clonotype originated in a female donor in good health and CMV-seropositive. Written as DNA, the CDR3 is TGCGCCAGCAGCTTGGACAGGGAACCCTACGAGCAGTACTTC. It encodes CASSLDREPYEQYF.